Listed below are T cell receptor beta chains from one sample, sequenced in a study of blood T cells in healthy people across ages. TCRdb processed the 5' RACE reads anew with MiXCR; each CDR3 protein has one entry. Of fewer than 2,000,000 distinct CDR3 sequences listed, approximately 39% are singletons. The specimen sequenced was blood. The receptors stem from a human donor in good health. CDR3s leave out the opening cysteine and the closing phenylalanine or tryptophan.

>TRBV5-1
ASSLDLEYNEQF
>TRBV15
ATIDRVGNEQY
>TRBV7-2
ASSAPPGVEQY
>TRBV29-1
SVEYGTGGRYGYT
>TRBV5-5
ASREPGQSEAF
>TRBV4-1
ASSTYAPGYEQY
>TRBV10-3
ASGGLNTGELF
>TRBV5-6
ASSLGDLTSYEQY
>TRBV28
ASSLGGGGFVKNIQY
>TRBV4-1
ASSQRERTGANVLT
>TRBV6-5
ASSYRDSGRSPLH
>TRBV20-1
SAYRGGSGNTIY
>TRBV5-1
ASSLEPIFSDNEQF
>TRBV9
ASSVQAGAGNTIY
>TRBV29-1
SVEVSGLRQAF
>TRBV15
ATSLGQGKDGYT
>TRBV7-3
ASSPDGQYNEQF
>TRBV7-2
ASSQSGGTYNEQF
>TRBV9
ASSVKISGETQY
>TRBV7-2
ASSRGRGGSQPQH
>TRBV20-1
SAHISGESYEQY
>TRBV5-1
ASRTSGPGGYNEQF
>TRBV28
ATRRGFQETQY
>TRBV10-3
AISDLDGGDFGETQY